A single T cell receptor beta chain is shown here with its context. The target antigen is unknown. The data derive from a study of shared clonotypes between healthy human individuals. Each sorted subset replicate got 200 ng genomic DNA, 30,000 or so genomes. Clones were sequenced by immunoSEQ multiplex PCR, and TCRdb holds only the in-frame ones, with some missing. Of around 1,900,000 clones in the sample, around 95% were seen once. CDR1 is SQVTM, CDR2 ANQGSEA, per germline. The CDR3 length is 14 residues. V shed 6 bases and J 4 bases; nucleotides not matched to a gene: 9. Study results and caveats: Clonotype sharing across several donors was observed for about 4.8% of naive CD4 clonotypes.

Naive CD8 cells comprised CD45RO-negative, CCR7-positively selected cells, excluding terminally differentiated effector memory CD45RA+ cells. Sequenced: naive CD8+ T cells from PBMCs. The V and J genes are TRBV29-1 and TRBJ2-7; 10 bases line up with TRBD2. This receptor was obtained from a man in his late teens or twenties in good health. Some clones in this sample may be carry-over from other donors' samples. The CDR3 DNA sequence: TGCAGCGTCGCTCTAGCGGGAGTCCCGTACGAGCAGTACTTC. It yields the protein CSVALAGVPYEQYF.